The TCR beta chain described here comes from a study of T cells in women clearing cervical HPV infection. Points on this clone: Antigen: not known. The CDR3 end falls 3 residues outside the read, so it is completed with the germline J gene.

Study results and caveats: Richness plus V gene abundances separated cases from controls with AUC roughly 0.83. Richness differences could reflect unmeasured T-cell content per sample. Associations may precede or follow infection; HPV-specific or memory T cells were not isolated. CIN3+ cases had significantly higher TCR repertoire richness than controls, but evenness did not differ.

TCRdb's table, derived via immunoSEQ multiplex PCR, lists solely in-frame clones and lacks some. The sample table includes around 31,000 clones. The CDR3 extends over 15 amino acids. Germline CDR1 is SGHVS and CDR2 is FNYEAQ. J gave up 5 bases and V 0 bases, and 1 base lay outside the gene matches. The chain couples TRBV7-6 to TRBJ2-1; TRBD2 aligns across 10 bases. The material sequenced was blood buffy coat. The clonotype originates from a woman aged 18 to 75 with a cervical HPV16 infection that either progressed to CIN3+ or cleared (not recorded which). The CDR3 loop reads CASSLALAGDNEQFF. The sequenced part of the CDR3 DNA is TGTGCCAGCAGCTTAGCTCTAGCGGGGGACAATGAG.